Following are 24 T cell receptor beta chains from one sample sequenced in a study of beta chain features in type 1 diabetes. All of the isolated RNA was reverse transcribed, so expressed TCRB transcripts were sequenced. This table comes from immunoSEQ multiplex PCR, and its TCRdb copy is limited to in-frame clones, with some not included. The data contain about 150,000 clones, around 10% of them singletons. Sequencing input: central memory CD4+ T cells from blood. These receptors came from a man between 18 and 35 years old in good health.

About this clone itself: Different DNA sequences within this sample yield the same CDR3. V gene TRBV7-2 combines with J gene TRBJ1-2; D not certain. Germline loops: CDR1 SGHTA, CDR2 FQGNSA. CDR3 length: 12 amino acids. V dropped 1 base and J dropped 6 bases, with 6 bases sitting between them. The DNA for the CDR3 is TGTGCCAGCAGCTTAGGGCGGGATGGCTACACCTTC. Translated: CASSLGRDGYTF.

This sequence joins TRBV30 and TRBJ1-2; a weak D match, TRBD1 (6 bases). This CDR3 is 13 amino acids long. The germline V gene has CDR1 GTSNPN and CDR2 SVGIG (reference sequence). V was clipped by 0 bases and J by 8 bases, with 13 bases between them. In DNA, the CDR3 is TGTGCCTGGAGTGTACAGGGAGGAGGCGGCTACACCTTC. Amino acids: CAWSVQGGGGYTF.

This clone was detected a few times. The CDR3 DNA reads TGTGCCAGCAGTTATAAAGACAGGGCTTACAATGAGCAGTTCTTC. Translated, it gives CASSYKDRAYNEQFF. The chain carries TRBV6-5 and TRBJ2-1; the match to TRBD1 covers 7 bases. V was clipped by 3 bases and J by 4 bases; unmatched bases: 6. In germline, CDR1 is MNHEY, CDR2 SVGAGI. This CDR3 has 15 amino acids.

This clone was detected only a few times. The CDR3 sequence is CASSLGVNRNTIYF. Here the CDR3 DNA reads TGTGCCAGCAGCTTAGGAGTGAACCGAAACACCATATATTTT. J is TRBJ1-3 and V is TRBV7-2; D is ambiguous. Germline CDR1 and CDR2: SGHTA and FQGNSA. Between the trimmed V and J ends, which lost 1 base and 5 bases, there was a span of 9 bases. The CDR3 loop spans 14 amino acids.

This chain connects TRBV28 to TRBJ2-5; 7 bases map to TRBD2. The J segment lost 2 bases and the V segment lost 7 bases, leaving 7 bases of the junction unmatched. Germline V gives CDR1 MDHEN, CDR2 SYDVKM. This CDR3 is 14 amino acids long. The CDR3 DNA sequence: TGTGCCAGCACTGGATCCGGGGGGCAAGAGACCCAGTACTTC. It codes for CASTGSGGQETQYF.

Remarks on this clone: Additional DNA sequences in this sample encode the identical CDR3. The CDR3 coding sequence is TGTGCCAGCAGCCAAGCGGACAGGTTCTATGGCTACACCTTC. Amino acid sequence: CASSQADRFYGYTF. The rearrangement joins TRBV14 to TRBJ1-2, with 7 bases fitting TRBD1. Germline CDR1 is SGHDN and CDR2 is FVKESK. Trimming cost V 1 base and J 4 bases; bases outside gene matches: 3. The CDR3 sequence is 14 residues long.

The chain has TRBV7-6 and TRBJ1-1; D gene unclear. The germline CDR1 and CDR2 sequences are SGHVS and FNYEAQ. Trimming pared 3 bases from V and 3 bases from J, leaving 5 bases between. The CDR3 covers 12 residues. The CDR3 sequence is CASSFGDTEAFF. As DNA, the CDR3 is TGTGCCAGCAGCTTCGGTGACACTGAAGCTTTCTTT.

This clone was picked up a small number of times. J is TRBJ1-4 and V is TRBV7-9, with D possibly TRBD1 on 5 matching bases. V was cut by 1 base and J by 8 bases, with 14 bases left in between. Germline lookup yields CDR1 SEHNR and CDR2 FQNEAQ (reference sequence). The CDR3 runs to 15 residues. CDR3 bases: TGTGCCAGCAGCTTAGGGGTCTCAGGGCGGGAAAAACTGTTTTTT. Amino acid sequence: CASSLGVSGREKLFF. Combining the CDR3 with reference TRBV7-9 and TRBJ1-4 gives the whole variable domain DTGVSQNPRHKITKRGQNVTFRCDPISEHNRLYWYRQTLGQGPEFLTYFQNEAQLEKSRLLSDRFSAERPKGSFSTLEIQRTEQGDSAMYLCASSLGVSGREKLFFGSGTQLSVL.

Only a few counts were recorded for this clone. This rearrangement joins TRBV5-1 to TRBJ1-6, with D unresolved. Germline lookup yields CDR1 SGHRS and CDR2 YFSETQ. Between the trimmed V and J ends, which lost 0 bases and 9 bases, there was a span of 10 bases. The CDR3 length is 14 residues. The CDR3 protein is CASSLGTPVSPLHF. For the CDR3, the DNA is TGCGCCAGCAGCTTGGGGACTCCCGTTTCACCCCTCCACTTT.

The sample holds a few counts of this clone. V gene TRBV9 combines with J gene TRBJ1-6; D gene uncertain. Germline V lookup: CDR1 SGDLS, CDR2 YYNGEE. This CDR3 spans 15 amino acids. With 0 bases removed from V and 10 bases from J, the gap between germline ends came to 14 bases. The CDR3 reads CASSVVGIGWSPLHF. The CDR3 DNA reads as TGTGCCAGCAGCGTAGTAGGCATCGGGTGGTCACCCCTCCACTTT.

This clone was seen many times. The CDR3 loop is CASSLDMNTEAFF. DNA of the CDR3: TGTGCCAGCAGCTTAGATATGAACACTGAAGCTTTCTTT. The rearrangement uses TRBV7-9 and TRBJ1-1; D uncertain. CDR3 size: 13 residues. Trimming took off 1 base at V and 0 bases at J, with 3 bases between the two ends. The germline V gene encodes CDR1 SEHNR and CDR2 FQNEAQ (reference sequence). Combining the CDR3 with reference TRBV7-9 and TRBJ1-1 gives the whole variable domain DTGVSQNPRHKITKRGQNVTFRCDPISEHNRLYWYRQTLGQGPEFLTYFQNEAQLEKSRLLSDRFSAERPKGSFSTLEIQRTEQGDSAMYLCASSLDMNTEAFFGQGTRLTVV.

This clone was counted between two and nine times. The CDR3 DNA reads TGTGCCAGCAGCCCGGCTAGCGGGACCTACAATGAGCAGTTCTTC. Translating gives CASSPASGTYNEQFF. The chain uses TRBV5-4 and TRBJ2-1; 9 bases align to TRBD2. The CDR3 runs to 15 residues. The J segment lost 2 bases and the V segment lost 4 bases, leaving 4 bases of the junction unmatched. From germline, CDR1 is SGHNT and CDR2 YYREEE (reference sequence).

This chain joins TRBV27 and TRBJ2-7; D possibly corresponds to TRBD1 (6 bases). The CDR3 has 13 amino acids. Per the germline V gene, CDR1 is MNHEY and CDR2 is SMNVEV (reference sequence). V was trimmed by 5 bases and J by 3 bases, leaving 11 bases between them. As DNA, the CDR3 is TGTGCCAGCAGTCGACAGGTGGGCTACGAGCAGTACTTC. This codes for CASSRQVGYEQYF.

About this clone itself: This sequence may be a read error, since a much larger clone differs from it by one base. The same CDR3 can be traced to other DNA sequences in this sample. The rearrangement joins TRBV10-3 to TRBJ1-2, with TRBD1 as a possible D gene (6 bases). Germline values: CDR1 ENHRY, CDR2 SYGVKD. The CDR3 contains 13 residues. V dropped 6 bases and J dropped 7 bases, with 15 bases sitting between them. CDR3 nucleotide sequence: TGTGCCATCAGCGGCGAAGGGGGGCGTGGCTACACCTTC. Translation gives CAISGEGGRGYTF.

V usage is TRBV30 and J usage is TRBJ2-2; 7 bases agree with TRBD1. This CDR3 contains 13 residues. The germline gives CDR1 GTSNPN, CDR2 SVGIG (reference sequence). V was pared by 8 bases and J by 5 bases, with 8 bases of the junction left unmatched. The CDR3 sequence is CAGGDRLTGELFF. The CDR3 DNA sequence: TGTGCCGGTGGGGACAGATTAACCGGGGAGCTGTTTTTT. Combining the CDR3 with reference TRBV30 and TRBJ2-2 gives the whole variable domain SQTIHQWPATLVQPVGSPLSLECTVEGTSNPNLYWYRQAAGRGLQLLFYSVGIGQISSEVPQNLSASRPQDRQFILSSKKLLLSDSGFYLCAGGDRLTGELFFGEGSRLTVL.

This rearrangement joins TRBV28 to TRBJ1-1; possible D gene TRBD1, 6 bases. The V gene's germline CDR1 is MDHEN and CDR2 SYDVKM. This CDR3 is built from 13 residues. The V gene lost 8 bases and the J gene lost 8 bases, with 18 bases spanning the gap. The CDR3 here is CASVAGTRGEAFF. CDR3 coding DNA: TGTGCCAGCGTGGCCGGGACACGGGGAGAAGCTTTCTTT.

This clone was picked up a small number of times. The chain uses TRBV6-1 and TRBJ1-1, with D tentatively TRBD1 (5 bases). The V end lost 4 bases, the J end lost 8 bases, and 14 bases lay between the germline ends. Germline values: CDR1 MNHNS, CDR2 SASEGT. This CDR3 contains 13 residues. The CDR3 DNA is TGTGCCAGCAGTGGAATGAGGGGATCGGAAGCTTTCTTT. Protein: CASSGMRGSEAFF.

The chain links TRBV11-2 to TRBJ2-6, with D tentatively TRBD2 (5 bases). V dropped 4 bases and J dropped 1 base, with 11 bases sitting between them. The germline V gene encodes CDR1 SGHAT and CDR2 FQNNGV. There are 16 residues in the CDR3. The CDR3 spells CASSYGLPSGANVLTF. In DNA, the CDR3 is TGTGCCAGCAGCTACGGACTCCCTTCTGGGGCCAACGTCCTGACTTTC.

This clone was counted a few times. The J gene is TRBJ2-7, the V gene TRBV7-9; D unresolved. With 5 bases removed from V and 3 bases from J, the gap between germline ends came to 8 bases. Germline V gene data show CDR1 as SEHNR and CDR2 as FQNEAQ (reference sequence). The CDR3 has 12 amino acids. In DNA, the CDR3 is TGTGCCAGCAGCATCGAGCTCTACGAGCAGTACTTC. It codes for CASSIELYEQYF.

This clone has a handful of counts. CDR3: CASSKRGKGANQPQHF. The CDR3 bases are TGTGCCAGCAGCAAAAGGGGGAAAGGGGCAAATCAGCCCCAGCATTTT. The chain links TRBV21-1 to TRBJ1-5; TRBD1 is the table's D call and was not checked against the DNA. TRBV21-1 is a documented pseudogene. This CDR3 has 16 residues.

The chain links TRBV28 to TRBJ1-2; no reliable D call. Germline assignment: CDR1 MDHEN and CDR2 SYDVKM. This CDR3 region has 12 residues. Trimming removed 5 bases at V and 2 bases at J, with 6 bases between. CDR3 sequence reads: CASSEANYGYTF. CDR3 sequence (DNA): TGTGCCAGCAGTGAGGCGAACTATGGCTACACCTTC.

The chain recombines TRBV9 with TRBJ2-2; D might be TRBD1 (6 bases). The CDR3 covers 17 residues. Trimming took 0 bases from V and 2 from J, leaving 14 bases between them. CDR1 SGDLS and CDR2 YYNGEE come from the germline V gene. The CDR3 sequence: CASSVGLGTSNTGELFF. The CDR3 DNA is TGTGCCAGCAGCGTAGGTTTGGGGACAAGCAACACCGGGGAGCTGTTTTTT.

This clone came up a few times. This chain links TRBV9 with TRBJ2-3; possible D gene TRBD1, 6 bases. V was trimmed by 3 bases and J by 9 bases, leaving 11 bases between them. The CDR3 contains 12 residues. Germline V CDR1 and CDR2: SGDLS, YYNGEE. CDR3 protein: CASSGDMRTQYF. The CDR3 DNA reads as TGTGCCAGCAGCGGGGACATGCGGACGCAGTATTTT. Variable domain in full (rest from reference TRBV9 and TRBJ2-3): DSGVTQTPKHLITATGQRVTLRCSPRSGDLSVYWYQQSLDQGLQFLIQYYNGEERAKGNILERFSAQQFPDLHSELNLSSLELGDSALYFCASSGDMRTQYFGPGTRLTVL.

Remarks on this clone: The same CDR3 is also encoded by other DNA sequences in this sample. This rearrangement joins TRBV5-4 to TRBJ2-3; 9 positions match TRBD2. This CDR3 contains 15 residues. The junction had 7 bases not matched to a gene; V was cut back by 4 bases and J by 4 bases. Germline loops: CDR1 SGHNT, CDR2 YYREEE (reference sequence). CDR3 residues: CASSQELAGADTQYF. DNA of the CDR3: TGTGCCAGCAGCCAAGAACTAGCGGGCGCAGATACGCAGTATTTT.